Sequencing of this TCR beta chain was carried out in a study of T cell repertoires in cytomegalovirus infection (dated by TCRdb to the late 2010s). The study in broad terms: The peptide stimulations were aimed at well-studied HLA-B-restricted epitopes as well as recently identified HLA-C-restricted CMV epitopes, whose presentation resists viral immunomodulation. The HLA type of each donor mattered for the analysis, because public TCR beta signatures pointed to carriage of CMV infection along with the matching HLA type. The research as a whole found: Cumulative frequency of public TCR beta family members discriminated carriers of CMV infection plus the relevant HLA type in this cohort and an independent approximately 350-donor cohort. The ex vivo response was dominated by HLA-C-restricted CMV-specific TCR beta clonotypes, which also provided the single most frequent clonotype in two of eight donors.

This clonotype has only one observation. The antigen this receptor binds is unknown. Base qualities are not provided; no much larger clone lies one nucleotide away. Weak support is all one read offers. The sample's treatment or condition, from its label and the paper: in vitro stimulation with specific CMV peptide epitopes to enrich CMV-specific T cells. The run used an Illumina HiSeq 1500. TCRdb's own reprocessing of the public reads used fastp at Q25 and MiXCR and kept productive beta chains. A single entry per CDR3 protein holds the most common genes and DNA from its merged rows. Within this sample are approximately 350,000 distinct CDR3 sequences, with roughly 36% of them counted one time only. The ten largest clones take up roughly 12% of the sample. Sequences MNHNY (CDR1) and SVGAGI (CDR2) are obtained from the germline V gene (reference sequence). The CDR3 runs 16 residues from the cysteine to the phenylalanine. CDR3 DNA is the only sequence kept; it has 48 bases, read in frame from the first base. Trimming takes 7 bases off V and 0 bases off J; junction bases not matched to a gene: 9.

Source: cultured PBMCs, taken from culture after CMV antigen stimulation. In this chain, TRBV6-6 is recombined with TRBJ2-3, with TRBD1 matching 8 junction bases. This clonotype was obtained from a human donor in good health (CMV status not recorded). Some clones in this sample may be carry-over from other donors' samples. The sequenced DNA: TGTGCCAGCAACCGCGACAGGGGCCTGAGCACAGATACGCAGTATTTT. This encodes CASNRDRGLSTDTQYF.